The clone carrying this T cell receptor (beta chain) was detected only a few times. Germline CDR1 and CDR2: SEHNR and FQNEAQ (reference sequence). This CDR3 is built from 16 residues. Trimming at V came to 5 bases and at J to 1 base, leaving 7 bases not matched to a gene. The data were obtained in a study of T cell responses to AZD1222 COVID-19 vaccine. Here immunoSEQ multiplex PCR was the method, and the copy in TCRdb shows in-frame clones only, minus some. The data hold 75,000 to 100,000 clones, with roughly 90% observed a single time. The chain joins TRBV7-9 to TRBJ1-2; 10 nucleotides line up with TRBD1. This TCR was recovered from an adult in good health. The input for sequencing was peripheral blood, taken on day 0 of AZD1222 vaccination. The CDR3 loop is CASSLRDRGLNYGYTF. CDR3 sequence (DNA): TGTGCCAGCAGCCTCCGGGACAGGGGACTTAACTATGGCTACACCTTC.